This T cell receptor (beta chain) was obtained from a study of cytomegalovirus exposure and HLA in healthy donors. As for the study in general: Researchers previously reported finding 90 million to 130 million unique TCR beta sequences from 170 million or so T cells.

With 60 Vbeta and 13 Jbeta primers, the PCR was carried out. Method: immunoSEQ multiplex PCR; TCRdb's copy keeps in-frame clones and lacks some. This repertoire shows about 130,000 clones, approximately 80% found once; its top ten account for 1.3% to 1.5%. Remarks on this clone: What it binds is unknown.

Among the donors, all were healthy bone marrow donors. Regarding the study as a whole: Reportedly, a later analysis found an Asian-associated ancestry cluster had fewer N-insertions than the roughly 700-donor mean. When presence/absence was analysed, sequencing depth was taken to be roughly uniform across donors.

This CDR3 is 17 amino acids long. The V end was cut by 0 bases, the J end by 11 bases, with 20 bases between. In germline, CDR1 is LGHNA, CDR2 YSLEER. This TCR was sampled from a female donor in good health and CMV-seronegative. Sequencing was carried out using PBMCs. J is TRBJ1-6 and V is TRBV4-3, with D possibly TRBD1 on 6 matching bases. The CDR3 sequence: CASSQDFGRGRATPLHF. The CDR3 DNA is TGCGCCAGCAGCCAAGATTTTGGGCGGGGGCGAGCGACACCCCTCCACTTT.